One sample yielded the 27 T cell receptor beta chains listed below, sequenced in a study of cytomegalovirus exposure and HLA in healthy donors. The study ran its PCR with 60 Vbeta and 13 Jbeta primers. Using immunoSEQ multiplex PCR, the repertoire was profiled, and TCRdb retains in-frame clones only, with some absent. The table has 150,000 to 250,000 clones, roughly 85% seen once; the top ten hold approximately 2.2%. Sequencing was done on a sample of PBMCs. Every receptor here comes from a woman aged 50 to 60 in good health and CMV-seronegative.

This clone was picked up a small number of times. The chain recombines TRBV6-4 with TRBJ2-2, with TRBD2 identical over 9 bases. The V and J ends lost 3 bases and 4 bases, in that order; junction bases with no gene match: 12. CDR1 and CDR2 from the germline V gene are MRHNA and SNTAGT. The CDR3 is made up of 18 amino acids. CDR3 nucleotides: TGTGCCAGCAGTGAGGCTGACATAGCGGGAGAGGGCACCGGGGAGCTGTTTTTT. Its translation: CASSEADIAGEGTGELFF.

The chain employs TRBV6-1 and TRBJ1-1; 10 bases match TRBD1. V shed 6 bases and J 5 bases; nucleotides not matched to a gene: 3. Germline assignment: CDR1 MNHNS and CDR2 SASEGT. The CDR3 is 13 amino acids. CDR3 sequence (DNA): TGTGCCAGCAGCGACAGGGGGCGAACTGAAGCTTTCTTT. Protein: CASSDRGRTEAFF.

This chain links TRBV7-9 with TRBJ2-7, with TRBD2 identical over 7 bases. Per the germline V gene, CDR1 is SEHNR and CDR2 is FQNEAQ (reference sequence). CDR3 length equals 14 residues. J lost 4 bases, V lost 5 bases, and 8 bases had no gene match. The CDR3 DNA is TGTGCCAGCAGCCCCAGCGGGACCCCTTACGAGCAGTACTTC. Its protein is CASSPSGTPYEQYF.

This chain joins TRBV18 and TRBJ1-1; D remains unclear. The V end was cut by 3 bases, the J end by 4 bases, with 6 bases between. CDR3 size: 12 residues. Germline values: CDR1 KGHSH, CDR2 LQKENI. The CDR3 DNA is TGTGCCAGCTCACCCCAATCCACTGAAGCTTTCTTT. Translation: CASSPQSTEAFF. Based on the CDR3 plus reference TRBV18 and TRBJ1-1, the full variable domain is NAGVMQNPRHLVRRRGQEARLRCSPMKGHSHVYWYRQLPEEGLKFMVYLQKENIIDESGMPKERFSAEFPKEGPSILRIQQVVRGDSAAYFCASSPQSTEAFFGQGTRLTVV.

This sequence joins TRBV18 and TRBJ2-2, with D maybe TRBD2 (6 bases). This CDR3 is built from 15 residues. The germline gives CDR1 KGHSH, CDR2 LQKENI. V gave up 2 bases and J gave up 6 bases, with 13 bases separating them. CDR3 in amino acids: CASSPVEGSAGELFF. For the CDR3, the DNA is TGTGCCAGCTCACCAGTGGAGGGATCGGCCGGGGAGCTGTTTTTT.

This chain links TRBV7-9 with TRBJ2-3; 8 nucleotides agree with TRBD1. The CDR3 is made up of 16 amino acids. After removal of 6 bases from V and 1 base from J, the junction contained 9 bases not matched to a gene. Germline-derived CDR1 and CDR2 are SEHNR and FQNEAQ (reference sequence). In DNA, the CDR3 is TGTGCCAGCAGTCACTCGACAGGGGTTCGCACAGATACGCAGTATTTT. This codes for CASSHSTGVRTDTQYF.

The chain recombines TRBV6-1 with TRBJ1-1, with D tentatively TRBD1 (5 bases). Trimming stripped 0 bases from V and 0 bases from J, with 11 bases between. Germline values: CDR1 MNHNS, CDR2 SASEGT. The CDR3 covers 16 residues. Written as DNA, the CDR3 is TGTGCCAGCAGTGAAGCGCAGGGAGGGATGAACACTGAAGCTTTCTTT. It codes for CASSEAQGGMNTEAFF.

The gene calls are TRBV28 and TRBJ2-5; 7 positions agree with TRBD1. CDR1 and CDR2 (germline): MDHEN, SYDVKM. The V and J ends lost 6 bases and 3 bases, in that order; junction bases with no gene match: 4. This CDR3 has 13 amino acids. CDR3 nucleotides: TGTGCCAGCAGGCCGGGGACAGAAGAGACCCAGTACTTC. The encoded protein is CASRPGTEETQYF.

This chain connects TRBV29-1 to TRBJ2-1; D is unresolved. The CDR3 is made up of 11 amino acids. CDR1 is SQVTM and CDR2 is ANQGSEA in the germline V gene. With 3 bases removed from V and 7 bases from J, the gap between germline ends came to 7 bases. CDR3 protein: CSVDYQNEQFF. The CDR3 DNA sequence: TGCAGCGTTGATTACCAGAATGAGCAGTTCTTC.

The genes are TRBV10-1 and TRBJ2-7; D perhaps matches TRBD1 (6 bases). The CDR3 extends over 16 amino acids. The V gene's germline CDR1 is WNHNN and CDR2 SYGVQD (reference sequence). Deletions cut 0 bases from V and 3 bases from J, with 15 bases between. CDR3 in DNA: TGCGCCAGCAGTGAGTCAGAGACAGGACGATTCTACGAGCAGTACTTC. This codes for CASSESETGRFYEQYF.

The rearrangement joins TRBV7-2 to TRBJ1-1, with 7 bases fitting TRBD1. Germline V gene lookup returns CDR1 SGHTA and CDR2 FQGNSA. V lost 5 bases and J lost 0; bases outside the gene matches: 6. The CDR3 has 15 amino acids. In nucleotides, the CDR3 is TGTGCCAGCAGCCGGGACAGAGTCATGAACACTGAAGCTTTCTTT. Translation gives CASSRDRVMNTEAFF.

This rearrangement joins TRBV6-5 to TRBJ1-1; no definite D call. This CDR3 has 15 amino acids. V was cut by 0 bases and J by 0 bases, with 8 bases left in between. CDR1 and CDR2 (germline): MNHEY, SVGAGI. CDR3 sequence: CASSYSRLLNTEAFF. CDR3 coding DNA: TGTGCCAGCAGTTACTCGCGCCTATTGAACACTGAAGCTTTCTTT.

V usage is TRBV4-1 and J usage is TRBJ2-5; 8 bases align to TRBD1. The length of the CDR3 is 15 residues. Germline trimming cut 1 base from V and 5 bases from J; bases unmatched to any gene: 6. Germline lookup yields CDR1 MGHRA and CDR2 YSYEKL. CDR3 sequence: CASSQGGQAHETQYF. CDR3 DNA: TGCGCCAGCAGCCAAGGGGGACAGGCTCACGAGACCCAGTACTTC.

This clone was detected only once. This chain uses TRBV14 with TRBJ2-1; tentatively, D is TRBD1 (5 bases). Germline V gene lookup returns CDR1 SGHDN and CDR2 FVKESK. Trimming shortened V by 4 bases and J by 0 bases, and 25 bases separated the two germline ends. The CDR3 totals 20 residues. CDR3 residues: CASSPRMLGPSEFSYNEQFF. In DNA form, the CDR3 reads TGTGCCAGCAGCCCCCGTATGCTGGGGCCTTCTGAGTTCTCCTACAATGAGCAGTTCTTC.

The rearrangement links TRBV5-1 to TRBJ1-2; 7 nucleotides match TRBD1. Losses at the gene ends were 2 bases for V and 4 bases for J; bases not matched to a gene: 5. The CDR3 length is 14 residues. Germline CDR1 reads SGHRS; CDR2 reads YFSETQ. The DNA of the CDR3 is TGCGCCAGCAGCTTTTCGGGACAGATCTATGGCTACACCTTC. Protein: CASSFSGQIYGYTF.

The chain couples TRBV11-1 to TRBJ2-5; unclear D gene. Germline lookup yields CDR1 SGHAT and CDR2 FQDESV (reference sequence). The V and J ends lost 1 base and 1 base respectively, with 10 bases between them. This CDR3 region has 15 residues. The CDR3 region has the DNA TGTGCCAGCAGCTTAGGTTTAGCTCTCCAAGAGACCCAGTACTTC. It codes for CASSLGLALQETQYF.

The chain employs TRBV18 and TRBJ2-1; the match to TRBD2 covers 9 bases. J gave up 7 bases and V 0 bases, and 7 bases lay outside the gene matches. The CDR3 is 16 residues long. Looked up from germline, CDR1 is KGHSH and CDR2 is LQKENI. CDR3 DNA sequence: TGTGCCAGCTCACCACCGTCCGGGACTAGCCGGAATGAGCAGTTCTTC. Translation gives CASSPPSGTSRNEQFF.

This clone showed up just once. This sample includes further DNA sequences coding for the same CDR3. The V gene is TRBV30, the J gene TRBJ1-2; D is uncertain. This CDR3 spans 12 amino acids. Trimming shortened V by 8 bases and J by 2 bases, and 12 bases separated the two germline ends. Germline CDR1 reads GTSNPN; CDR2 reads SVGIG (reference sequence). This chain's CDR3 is CAADGTNYGYTF. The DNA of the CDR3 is TGTGCCGCGGATGGAACCAACTATGGCTACACCTTC.

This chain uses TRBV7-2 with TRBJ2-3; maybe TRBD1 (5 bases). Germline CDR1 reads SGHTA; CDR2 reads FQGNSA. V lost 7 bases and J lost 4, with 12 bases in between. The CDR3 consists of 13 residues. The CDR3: CASTQGDADTQYF. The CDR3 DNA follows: TGTGCCAGCACGCAAGGGGATGCAGATACGCAGTATTTT.

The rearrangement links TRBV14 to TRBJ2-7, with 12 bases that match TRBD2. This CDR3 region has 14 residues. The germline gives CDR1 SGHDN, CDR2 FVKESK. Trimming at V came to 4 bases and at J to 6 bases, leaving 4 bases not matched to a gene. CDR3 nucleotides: TGTGCCAGCAGCCCACGGACTAGCGGGACCGAGCAGTACTTC. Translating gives CASSPRTSGTEQYF.

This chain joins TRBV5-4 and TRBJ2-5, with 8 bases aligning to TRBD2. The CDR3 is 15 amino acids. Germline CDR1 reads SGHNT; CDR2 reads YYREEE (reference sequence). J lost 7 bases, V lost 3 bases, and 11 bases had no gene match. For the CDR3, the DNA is TGTGCCAGCAGCTATAGCGGGGTAGAACAGGTGACCCAGTACTTC. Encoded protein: CASSYSGVEQVTQYF.

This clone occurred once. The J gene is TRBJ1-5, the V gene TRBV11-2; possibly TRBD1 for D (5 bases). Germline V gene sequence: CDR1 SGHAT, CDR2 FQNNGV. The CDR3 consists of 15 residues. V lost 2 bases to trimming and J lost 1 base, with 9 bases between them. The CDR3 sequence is CASSLRGWSNQPQHF. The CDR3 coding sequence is TGTGCCAGCAGCTTAAGGGGATGGAGCAATCAGCCCCAGCATTTT.

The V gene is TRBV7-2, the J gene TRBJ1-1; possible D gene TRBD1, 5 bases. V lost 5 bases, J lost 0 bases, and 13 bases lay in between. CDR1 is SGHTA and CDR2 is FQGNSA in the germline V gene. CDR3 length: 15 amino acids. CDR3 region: CASSPTARMNTEAFF. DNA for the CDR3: TGTGCCAGCAGCCCGACAGCTAGAATGAACACTGAAGCTTTCTTT. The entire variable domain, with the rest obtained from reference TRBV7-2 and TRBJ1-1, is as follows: GAGVSQSPSNKVTEKGKDVELRCDPISGHTALYWYRQSLGQGLEFLIYFQGNSAPDKSGLPSDRFSAERTGGSVSTLTIQRTQQEDSAVYLCASSPTARMNTEAFFGQGTRLTVV.

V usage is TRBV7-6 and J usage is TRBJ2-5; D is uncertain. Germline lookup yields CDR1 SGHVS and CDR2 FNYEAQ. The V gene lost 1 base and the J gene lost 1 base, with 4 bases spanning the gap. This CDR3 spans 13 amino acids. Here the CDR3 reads CASSLVVQETQYF. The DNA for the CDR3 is TGTGCCAGCAGCTTAGTAGTCCAAGAGACCCAGTACTTC.

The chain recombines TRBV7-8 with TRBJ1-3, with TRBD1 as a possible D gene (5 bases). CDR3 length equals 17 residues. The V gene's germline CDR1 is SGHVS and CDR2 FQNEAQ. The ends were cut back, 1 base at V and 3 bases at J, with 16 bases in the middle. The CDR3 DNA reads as TGTGCCAGCAGCTTAGGGGGACGGGCGGGGATTGGAAACACCATATATTTT. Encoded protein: CASSLGGRAGIGNTIYF.

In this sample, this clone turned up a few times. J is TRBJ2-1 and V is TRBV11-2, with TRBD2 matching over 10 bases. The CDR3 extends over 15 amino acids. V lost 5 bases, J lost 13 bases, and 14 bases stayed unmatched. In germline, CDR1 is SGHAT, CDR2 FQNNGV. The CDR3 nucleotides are TGTGCCAGCAGCCCCACTAGCGGGACTATCAAAGGCCAGTTCTTC. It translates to CASSPTSGTIKGQFF.

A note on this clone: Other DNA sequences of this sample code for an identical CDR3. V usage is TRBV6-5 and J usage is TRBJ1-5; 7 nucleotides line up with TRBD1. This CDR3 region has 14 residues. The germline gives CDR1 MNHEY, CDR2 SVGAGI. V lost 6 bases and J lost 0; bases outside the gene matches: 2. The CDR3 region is CASRTGSSNQPQHF. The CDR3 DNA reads TGTGCCAGCAGGACAGGGTCTAGCAATCAGCCCCAGCATTTT.